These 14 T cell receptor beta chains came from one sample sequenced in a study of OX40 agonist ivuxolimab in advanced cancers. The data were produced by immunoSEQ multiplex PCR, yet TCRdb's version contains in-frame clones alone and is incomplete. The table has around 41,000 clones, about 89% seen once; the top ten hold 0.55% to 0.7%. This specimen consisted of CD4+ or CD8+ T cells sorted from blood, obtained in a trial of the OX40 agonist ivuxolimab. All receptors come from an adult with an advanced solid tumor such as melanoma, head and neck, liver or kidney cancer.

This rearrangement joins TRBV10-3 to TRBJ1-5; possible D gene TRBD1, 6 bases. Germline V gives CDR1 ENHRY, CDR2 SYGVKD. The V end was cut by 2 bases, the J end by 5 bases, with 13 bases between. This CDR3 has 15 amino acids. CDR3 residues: CAISEIDRNDQPQHF. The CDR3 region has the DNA TGTGCCATCAGTGAGATCGACAGGAATGATCAGCCCCAGCATTTT.

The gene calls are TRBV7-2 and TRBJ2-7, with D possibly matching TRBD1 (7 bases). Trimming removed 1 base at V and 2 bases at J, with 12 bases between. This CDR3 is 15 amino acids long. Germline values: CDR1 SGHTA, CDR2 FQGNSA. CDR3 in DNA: TGTGCCAGCAGCTTAGTGCAGGGGGGCCCCTACGAGCAGTACTTC. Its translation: CASSLVQGGPYEQYF.

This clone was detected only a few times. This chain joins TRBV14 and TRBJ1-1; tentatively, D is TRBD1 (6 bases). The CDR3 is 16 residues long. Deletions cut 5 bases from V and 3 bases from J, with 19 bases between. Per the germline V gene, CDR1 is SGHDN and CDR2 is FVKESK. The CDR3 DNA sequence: TGTGCCAGCAGCACTTCCAGGGGAAAGACGGACACTGAAGCTTTCTTT. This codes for CASSTSRGKTDTEAFF.

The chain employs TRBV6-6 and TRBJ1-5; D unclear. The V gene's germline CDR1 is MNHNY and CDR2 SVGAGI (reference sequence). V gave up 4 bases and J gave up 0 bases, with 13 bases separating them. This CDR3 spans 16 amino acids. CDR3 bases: TGTGCCAGCAGTTCCCCGAAAGGCTATAGCAATCAGCCCCAGCATTTT. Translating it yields CASSSPKGYSNQPQHF.

CDR3 protein: CASSDLAGPYGYTF. CDR3 nucleotides: TGTGCCAGCAGTGATCTCGCCGGACCGTATGGCTACACCTTC. This chain connects TRBV6-1 to TRBJ1-2; D not resolved. Germline V CDR1 and CDR2: MNHNS, SASEGT. The CDR3 is 14 amino acids. V lost 3 bases to trimming and J lost 5 bases, with 13 bases between them.

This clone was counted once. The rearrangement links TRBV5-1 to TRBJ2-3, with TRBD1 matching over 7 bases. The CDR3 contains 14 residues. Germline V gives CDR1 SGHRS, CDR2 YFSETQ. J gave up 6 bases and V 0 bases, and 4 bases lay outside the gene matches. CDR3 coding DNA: TGCGCCAGCAGCTTGGCGACAGGGCAGGATACGCAGTATTTT. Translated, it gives CASSLATGQDTQYF.

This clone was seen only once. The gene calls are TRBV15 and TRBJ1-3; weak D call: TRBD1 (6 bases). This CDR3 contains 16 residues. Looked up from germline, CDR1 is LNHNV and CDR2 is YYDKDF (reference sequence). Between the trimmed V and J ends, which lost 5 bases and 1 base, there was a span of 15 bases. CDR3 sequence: CATSGSDRLSGNTIYF. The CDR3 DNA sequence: TGTGCCACCAGCGGGTCCGACAGGCTTTCTGGAAACACCATATATTTT.

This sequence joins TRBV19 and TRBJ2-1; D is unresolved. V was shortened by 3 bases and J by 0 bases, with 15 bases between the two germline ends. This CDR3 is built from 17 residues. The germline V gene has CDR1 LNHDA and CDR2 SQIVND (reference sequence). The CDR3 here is CASSISASRSSYNEQFF. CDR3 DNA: TGTGCCAGTAGTATTTCCGCCTCTAGGAGCTCCTACAATGAGCAGTTCTTC.

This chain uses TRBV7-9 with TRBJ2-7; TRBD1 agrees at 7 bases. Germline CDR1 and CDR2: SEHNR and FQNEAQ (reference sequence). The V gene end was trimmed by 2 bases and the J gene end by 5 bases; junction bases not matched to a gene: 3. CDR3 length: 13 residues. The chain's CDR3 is CASSLSTGDEQYF. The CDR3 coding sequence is TGTGCCAGCAGCTTATCTACAGGGGACGAGCAGTACTTC.

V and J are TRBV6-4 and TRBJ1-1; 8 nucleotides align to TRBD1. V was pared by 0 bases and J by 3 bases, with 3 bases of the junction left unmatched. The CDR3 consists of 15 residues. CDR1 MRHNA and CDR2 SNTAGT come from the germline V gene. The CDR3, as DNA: TGTGCCAGCAGTGACTCGAACAGGGGGTACACTGAAGCTTTCTTT. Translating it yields CASSDSNRGYTEAFF.

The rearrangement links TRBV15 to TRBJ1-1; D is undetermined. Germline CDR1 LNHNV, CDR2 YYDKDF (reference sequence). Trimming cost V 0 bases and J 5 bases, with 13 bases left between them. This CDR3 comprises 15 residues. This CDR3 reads CATSRDKLRVTEAFF. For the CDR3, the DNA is TGTGCCACCAGCAGAGATAAACTCCGAGTGACTGAAGCTTTCTTT.

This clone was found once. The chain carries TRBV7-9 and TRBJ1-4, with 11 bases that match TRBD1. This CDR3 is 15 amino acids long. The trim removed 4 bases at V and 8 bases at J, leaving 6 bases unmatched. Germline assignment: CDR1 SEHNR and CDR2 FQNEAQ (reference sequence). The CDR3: CASSSGGTGGEKLFF. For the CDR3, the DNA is TGTGCCAGCAGCTCTGGTGGGACAGGGGGAGAAAAACTGTTTTTT.

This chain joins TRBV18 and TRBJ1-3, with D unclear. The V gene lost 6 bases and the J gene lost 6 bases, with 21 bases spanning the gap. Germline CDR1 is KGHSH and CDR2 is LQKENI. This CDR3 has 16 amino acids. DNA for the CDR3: TGTGCCAGCTCGAAAACCGGAGGGCAGCTCGAAAACACCATATATTTT. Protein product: CASSKTGGQLENTIYF.

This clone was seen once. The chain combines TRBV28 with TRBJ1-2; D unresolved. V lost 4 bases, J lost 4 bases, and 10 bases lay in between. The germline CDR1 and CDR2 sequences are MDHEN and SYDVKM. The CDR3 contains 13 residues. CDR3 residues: CASSSPHIYGYTF. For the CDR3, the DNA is TGTGCCAGCAGTTCCCCCCATATCTATGGCTACACCTTC.